The 11 T cell receptor beta chains below were found in one sample sequenced in a study of CD8+CD57+ T cells in acquired aplastic anemia (dated by TCRdb to the late 2010s). The listed sequencing device is Illumina HiSeq 2000. Genomic DNA served as template for TCR beta VDJ combination and CDR3 sequence profiling. The public reads were reprocessed in TCRdb via fastp at Q25 and MiXCR, keeping in-frame beta chains. A single entry per CDR3 protein holds the most common genes and DNA from its merged rows. This sample holds about 140,000 distinct CDR3 sequences; 40% to 45% were observed only once. The ten largest make up 7.5% to 9.5% of the sample. The sample consisted of sorted CD4+, CD8+, or CD8+CD57+ T cells (not recorded which) from PBMCs. All receptors derive from a human donor in good health, serving as a control.

The chain has TRBV2 and TRBJ2-7; D is unresolved. With 1 base removed from V and 3 bases from J, the gap between germline ends came to 10 bases. CDR3 length: 14 amino acids. Germline CDR1 SNHLY, CDR2 FYNNEI. The CDR3 DNA is TGTGCCAGCAGTGAAGTGTCAGGCTTCTACGAGCAGTACTTC. Protein: CASSEVSGFYEQYF.

The genes are TRBV19 and TRBJ2-7; D perhaps matches TRBD1 (5 bases). V gave up 5 bases and J gave up 0 bases, with 11 bases separating them. The germline CDR1 and CDR2 sequences are LNHDA and SQIVND (reference sequence). There are 14 residues in the CDR3. As DNA, the CDR3 is TGTGCCAGTAGTTCGACAGACCTCTCCTACGAGCAGTACTTC. Amino acid sequence: CASSSTDLSYEQYF.

The chain has TRBV6-5 and TRBJ2-5, with unresolved D. Germline lookup yields CDR1 MNHEY and CDR2 SVGAGI. CDR3 length equals 17 residues. The V and J ends lost 2 bases and 3 bases respectively, with 19 bases between them. The CDR3 region has the DNA TGTGCCAGCAGTTACGGCGGCCTCGCAAGGGCCAAAGAGACCCAGTACTTC. It codes for CASSYGGLARAKETQYF.

This clonotype was observed a handful of times. The gene calls are TRBV5-4 and TRBJ2-1; D gene ambiguous. The CDR3 totals 15 residues. Germline CDR1 SGHNT, CDR2 YYREEE (reference sequence). V was cut by 4 bases and J by 2 bases, with 13 bases left in between. This CDR3 reads CASSLERSPYNEQFF. Here the CDR3 DNA reads TGTGCCAGCAGCCTGGAGAGGAGCCCCTACAATGAGCAGTTCTTC.

In its sample, this clonotype was seen many times. A much larger clone lies one base from this, so it may be a read error. This chain uses TRBV10-3 with TRBJ2-5; 11 positions agree with TRBD2. With 4 bases clipped from V and 5 bases from J, the junction kept 3 bases outside the gene matches. In germline, CDR1 is ENHRY, CDR2 SYGVKD. This CDR3 spans 14 amino acids. The CDR3 sequence is CAISGLAGRETQYF. CDR3 in DNA: TGTGCCATCAGTGGACTAGCGGGGAGGGAGACCCAGTACTTC.

This clonotype has more than one count but fewer than ten. Being one base from a much bigger clone, this may be a read error. V and J are TRBV6-1 and TRBJ1-1; TRBD1 agrees at 7 bases. Germline V lookup: CDR1 MNHNS, CDR2 SASEGT. The junction had 8 bases not matched to a gene; V was cut back by 4 bases and J by 0 bases. The CDR3 length is 16 residues. The CDR3 protein is CASSGTTGQVNTEAFF. As DNA, the CDR3 is TGTGCCAGCAGTGGAACCACTGGACAGGTGAACACTGAAGCTTTCTTT.

V usage is TRBV11-2 and J usage is TRBJ2-1, with 7 nucleotides matching TRBD1. With V trimmed by 5 bases and J by 5 bases, 9 bases remained unmatched. The CDR3 extends over 15 amino acids. The germline V gene has CDR1 SGHAT and CDR2 FQNNGV. CDR3 bases: TGTGCCAGCAGCAATCGAGGGGGCTTGGACAATGAGCAGTTCTTC. It encodes CASSNRGGLDNEQFF.

This clonotype was counted many times. The chain links TRBV11-1 to TRBJ2-5; D perhaps matches TRBD2 (6 bases). The CDR3 loop spans 15 amino acids. From germline, CDR1 is SGHAT and CDR2 FQDESV (reference sequence). Trimming took off 1 base at V and 1 base at J, with 10 bases between the two ends. CDR3 sequence: CASSLEPSAQETQYF. CDR3 DNA sequence: TGTGCCAGCAGCTTAGAGCCTAGCGCCCAAGAGACCCAGTACTTC.

This clonotype was observed at least ten times. The chain has TRBV9 and TRBJ1-4; 9 bases align to TRBD1. V lost 3 bases and J lost 8; bases outside the gene matches: 8. This CDR3 spans 15 amino acids. Germline V gene lookup returns CDR1 SGDLS and CDR2 YYNGEE. Here the CDR3 DNA reads TGTGCCAGCAGCGCCCGGACAGGGGATCGAGAAAAACTGTTTTTT. Its translation is CASSARTGDREKLFF.

This clonotype was seen only once. The chain is built from TRBV15 and TRBJ2-7, with D perhaps TRBD2 (6 bases). This CDR3 contains 17 residues. Germline CDR1 reads LNHNV; CDR2 reads YYDKDF (reference sequence). With 4 bases removed from V and 2 bases from J, the gap between germline ends came to 21 bases. CDR3 loop: CATSMGGGTPLPYEQYF. The CDR3 DNA is TGTGCCACCAGCATGGGAGGCGGGACCCCTCTCCCCTACGAGCAGTACTTC.

This sequence joins TRBV10-3 and TRBJ2-1; 7 nucleotides agree with TRBD1. The germline CDR1 and CDR2 sequences are ENHRY and SYGVKD. V shed 11 bases and J 10 bases; nucleotides not matched to a gene: 14. The CDR3 covers 13 residues. CDR3 amino acids: CAATLEQGNEQFF. For the CDR3, the DNA is TGTGCCGCCACGCTTGAACAGGGGAACGAGCAGTTCTTC.